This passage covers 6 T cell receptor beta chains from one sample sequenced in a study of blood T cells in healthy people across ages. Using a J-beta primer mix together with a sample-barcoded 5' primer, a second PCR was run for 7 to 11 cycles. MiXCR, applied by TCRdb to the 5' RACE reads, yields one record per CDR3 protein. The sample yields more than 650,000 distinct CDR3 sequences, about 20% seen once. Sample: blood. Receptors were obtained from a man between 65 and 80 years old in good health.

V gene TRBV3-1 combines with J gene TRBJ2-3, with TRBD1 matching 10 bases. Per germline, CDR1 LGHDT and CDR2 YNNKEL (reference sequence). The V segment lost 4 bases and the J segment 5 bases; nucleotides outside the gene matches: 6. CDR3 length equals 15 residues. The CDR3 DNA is TGTGCCAGCAGCCGATCCGGGACAGGGGAAGATACGCAGTATTTT. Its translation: CASSRSGTGEDTQYF.

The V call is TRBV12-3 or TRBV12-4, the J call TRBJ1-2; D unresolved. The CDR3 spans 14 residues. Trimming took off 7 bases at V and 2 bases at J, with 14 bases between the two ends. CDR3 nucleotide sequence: TGTGCCAGCACCTTTTCTTCGGGGAACTATGGCTACACCTTC. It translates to CASTFSSGNYGYTF.

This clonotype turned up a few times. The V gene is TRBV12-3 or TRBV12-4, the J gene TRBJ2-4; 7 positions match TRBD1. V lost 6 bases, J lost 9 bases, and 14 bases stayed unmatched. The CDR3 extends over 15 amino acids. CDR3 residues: CASRSGTAYFGIQYF. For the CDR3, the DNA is TGTGCCAGCAGGTCCGGGACAGCCTATTTTGGCATTCAGTACTTC.

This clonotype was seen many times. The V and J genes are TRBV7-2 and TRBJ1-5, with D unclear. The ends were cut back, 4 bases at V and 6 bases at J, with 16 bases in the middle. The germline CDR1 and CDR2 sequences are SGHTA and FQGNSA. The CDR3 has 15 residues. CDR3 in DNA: TGTGCCAGCAGCTCACGACTTACAGAGAGTCAGCCCCAGCATTTT. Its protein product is CASSSRLTESQPQHF.

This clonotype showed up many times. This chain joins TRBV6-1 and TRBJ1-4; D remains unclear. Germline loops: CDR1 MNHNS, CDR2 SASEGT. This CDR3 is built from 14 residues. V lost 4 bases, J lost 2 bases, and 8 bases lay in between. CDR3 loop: CASSATTTNEKLFF. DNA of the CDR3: TGTGCCAGCAGTGCCACGACCACTAATGAAAAACTGTTTTTT.

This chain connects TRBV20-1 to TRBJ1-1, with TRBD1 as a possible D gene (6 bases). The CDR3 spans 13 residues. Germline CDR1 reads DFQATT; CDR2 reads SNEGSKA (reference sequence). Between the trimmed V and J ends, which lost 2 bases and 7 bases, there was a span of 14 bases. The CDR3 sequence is CSARNDRTFEAFF. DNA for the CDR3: TGCAGTGCTAGAAATGACAGGACCTTTGAAGCTTTCTTT.